A single sample gave rise to the 10 T cell receptor beta chains below, sequenced in a study of immune reconstitution after stem cell transplant in scleroderma. In TCRdb, the RT-PCR reads were re-called with MiXCR into one record per CDR3 protein. The repertoire holds some 1,400 distinct CDR3 sequences, approximately 14% seen once, with 55% in the top ten. Sampling took place before or after autologous hematopoietic stem cell transplantation (not recorded which). These receptors were taken from a female donor with systemic sclerosis.

This clonotype was detected a few times. The rearrangement links TRBV6-5 to TRBJ2-2; the match to TRBD2 covers 8 bases. This CDR3 spans 19 amino acids. The germline V gene encodes CDR1 MNHEY and CDR2 SVGAGI. The ends lost 0 bases at V and 2 bases at J; junction bases unmatched: 11. CDR3 loop: CASSYSYAGGPRNTGELFF. For the CDR3, the DNA is TGTGCCAGCAGTTACTCGTATGCGGGGGGCCCTCGAAACACCGGGGAGCTGTTTTTT.

By frequency in the sample, this clonotype is medium-sized. The rearrangement joins TRBV20-1 to TRBJ1-1; no clear D. CDR3 length: 14 amino acids. Per germline, CDR1 DFQATT and CDR2 SNEGSKA (reference sequence). The ends were cut back, 6 bases at V and 1 base at J, with 15 bases in the middle. The CDR3 reads CSAPGTETNTEAFF. Written as DNA, the CDR3 is TGCAGTGCCCCAGGAACGGAAACGAACACTGAAGCTTTCTTT.

The rearrangement links TRBV6-2 or TRBV6-3 to TRBJ1-5, with a possible D match to TRBD1 (5 bases). The CDR3 loop spans 12 amino acids. Trimming pared 7 bases from V and 8 bases from J, leaving 12 bases between. CDR1 is MNHEY and CDR2 is SVGEGT in the germline V gene. The CDR3 region is CASTKGAEPQHF. In DNA form, the CDR3 reads TGTGCCAGCACCAAAGGGGCAGAGCCCCAGCATTTT.

This clonotype is labeled medium-sized. The V and J genes are TRBV6-5 and TRBJ2-1; no definite D call. The CDR3 length is 14 residues. The V end was cut by 6 bases, the J end by 5 bases, with 14 bases between. Germline V gene lookup returns CDR1 MNHEY and CDR2 SVGAGI. Here the CDR3 DNA reads TGTGCCAGCAGCCTCCTTAGGACGGACAATGAGCAGTTCTTC. Protein: CASSLLRTDNEQFF.

By share, this clonotype counts as medium-sized. This chain joins TRBV7-3 and TRBJ1-1; TRBD1 is a possible D gene (5 bases). The CDR3 has 13 residues. CDR1 and CDR2 (germline): SGHTA, FQGTGA. Between the trimmed V and J ends, which lost 5 bases and 1 base, there was a span of 8 bases. The DNA of the CDR3 is TGTGCCAGCAGCGGTGGACAGAACACTGAAGCTTTCTTT. This sequence encodes CASSGGQNTEAFF.

For the CDR3, the DNA is TGCAGTGCTCCTATATACGAGCAGTACTTC. It yields the protein CSAPIYEQYF. The chain joins TRBV20-1 to TRBJ2-7; unclear D gene. This CDR3 region has 10 residues. Trimming stripped 5 bases from V and 4 bases from J, with 6 bases between. CDR1 is DFQATT, CDR2 SNEGSKA, per germline (reference sequence).

The table lists this clonotype with a few counts. The genes are TRBV7-8 and TRBJ2-6; D gene ambiguous. CDR3 size: 14 residues. Germline V gene sequence: CDR1 SGHVS, CDR2 FQNEAQ. V was cut by 11 bases and J by 0 bases, with 11 bases left in between. CDR3 sequence: CAGARNSGANVLTF. DNA of the CDR3: TGTGCCGGAGCCAGGAACTCTGGGGCCAACGTCCTGACTTTC.

This clonotype is classed as medium-sized (0.01 to 0.1%). The chain has TRBV10-2 and TRBJ1-1; 9 nucleotides align to TRBD1. This CDR3 region has 16 residues. The trim removed 8 bases at V and 0 bases at J, leaving 10 bases unmatched. CDR1 WSHSY and CDR2 SAAADI come from the germline V gene. CDR3 DNA: TGCGCCAGCGGGCGACAGGGGGATGTTATGAACACTGAAGCTTTCTTT. Translating it yields CASGRQGDVMNTEAFF.

This clonotype counts as medium-sized. V usage is TRBV6-1 and J usage is TRBJ2-5; the D call may be TRBD1 or TRBD2 (5 bases each). CDR3 length: 14 amino acids. Trimming removed 9 bases from V and 8 bases from J, with 22 bases in between. Per germline, CDR1 MNHNS and CDR2 SASEGT. The CDR3 protein is CASREFEEGSTQYF. DNA for the CDR3: TGTGCCAGTAGAGAGTTCGAAGAGGGGTCTACCCAGTACTTC.

This clonotype is classed as medium-sized (0.01 to 0.1%). The J gene is TRBJ1-1, the V gene TRBV6-1, with TRBD1 as a possible D gene (5 bases). V lost 6 bases to trimming and J lost 1 base, with 18 bases between them. There are 16 residues in the CDR3. CDR1 is MNHNS and CDR2 is SASEGT in the germline V gene. CDR3 sequence: CASRAGTASGNTEAFF. As DNA, the CDR3 is TGTGCCAGCAGAGCAGGGACTGCCTCAGGGAACACTGAAGCTTTCTTT.